Listed here are 16 T cell receptor beta chains from one sample, sequenced in a study of T-cell memory formation after mild COVID-19. TCRdb reanalysed the 5' RACE reads using MiXCR and keeps one entry per CDR3 protein. The table lists roughly 350,000 distinct CDR3 sequences, roughly an eighth of them singletons, with about a fifth in the top ten. The sequenced sample consisted of PBMCs or a T cell subset sorted from them (not recorded which). The receptors were gathered from a man aged 18 to 29 who had mild COVID-19 (a few samples of this study predate the infection). Cell type and time point are not known.

This clonotype was seen many times. The chain combines TRBV2 with TRBJ2-7; D uncertain. Trimming cost V 5 bases and J 1 base, with 0 bases left between them. Germline assignment: CDR1 SNHLY and CDR2 FYNNEI. CDR3 length: 10 residues. The CDR3 nucleotides are TGTGCCAGCAGTTCCTACGAGCAGTACTTC. Translating gives CASSSYEQYF.

This clonotype was seen only a few times. The chain employs TRBV29-1 and TRBJ2-1; D is unclear. CDR3 size: 13 residues. V was pared by 6 bases and J by 0 bases, with 9 bases between. CDR1 and CDR2 (germline): SQVTM, ANQGSEA. The DNA of the CDR3 is TGCAGCGTACTGGAGAGCTCCTACAATGAGCAGTTCTTC. Protein sequence: CSVLESSYNEQFF.

This clonotype was found a few times. The chain is built from TRBV12-3 or TRBV12-4 and TRBJ1-1, with 7 bases fitting TRBD1. J lost 0 bases, V lost 9 bases, and 7 bases had no gene match. This CDR3 spans 14 amino acids. CDR3 DNA: TGTGCCAGTGAGGAGGGGGCTTTGAACACTGAAGCTTTCTTT. Translating it yields CASEEGALNTEAFF.

This clonotype was seen more than once but under ten times. The chain recombines TRBV12-3 or TRBV12-4 with TRBJ1-1; D remains ambiguous. CDR3 length: 13 amino acids. The V end lost 1 base, the J end lost 7 bases, and 10 bases lay between the germline ends. In DNA, the CDR3 is TGTGCCAGCAGTTTAGGCAACGCTCTTGAAGCTTTCTTT. Protein product: CASSLGNALEAFF.

This clonotype has just a few counts. This chain uses TRBV24-1 with TRBJ2-1; the match to TRBD2 covers 10 bases. This CDR3 is 14 amino acids long. The V gene's germline CDR1 is KGHDR and CDR2 SFDVKD. V shed 4 bases and J 9 bases; nucleotides not matched to a gene: 5. CDR3 sequence (DNA): TGTGCCACCAGTGACCCCGGGACTAGCGTTGAGCAGTTCTTC. Its translation: CATSDPGTSVEQFF.

This clonotype was recorded at least ten times. V usage is TRBV7-2 and J usage is TRBJ2-3; D is uncertain. This CDR3 region has 13 residues. Trimming shortened V by 3 bases and J by 6 bases, and 10 bases separated the two germline ends. The germline V gene has CDR1 SGHTA and CDR2 FQGNSA. The CDR3: CASSFGMMDTQYF. Here the CDR3 DNA reads TGTGCCAGCAGCTTTGGTATGATGGATACGCAGTATTTT.

J is TRBJ2-1 and V is TRBV2, with 7 bases identical to TRBD2. The V segment lost 8 bases and the J segment 3 bases; nucleotides outside the gene matches: 4. The length of the CDR3 is 13 residues. Germline CDR1 and CDR2: SNHLY and FYNNEI. In DNA, the CDR3 is TGTGCCAGCGGATGGACTAGCTACAATGAGCAGTTCTTC. Amino acid sequence: CASGWTSYNEQFF.

V and J are TRBV6-1 and TRBJ2-3; 9 bases are shared with TRBD1. Trimming at V came to 6 bases and at J to 4 bases, leaving 5 bases not matched to a gene. Germline V lookup: CDR1 MNHNS, CDR2 SASEGT. This CDR3 contains 14 residues. As DNA, the CDR3 is TGTGCCAGCAGCCCGGACAGGGGCCCAGATACGCAGTATTTT. This encodes CASSPDRGPDTQYF.

This clonotype was recorded at least ten times. The chain combines TRBV30 with TRBJ2-1, with D unresolved. Looked up from germline, CDR1 is GTSNPN and CDR2 is SVGIG (reference sequence). Trimming took off 7 bases at V and 3 bases at J, with 16 bases between the two ends. CDR3 size: 14 residues. CDR3 bases: TGTGCCTCCTCGGCGGCTACCCTCTACAATGAGCAGTTCTTC. It codes for CASSAATLYNEQFF.

This clonotype appeared a few times. The rearrangement uses TRBV12-3 or TRBV12-4 and TRBJ1-5, with unresolved D. The CDR3 is 12 amino acids. Trimming removed 7 bases at V and 7 bases at J, with 11 bases between. DNA for the CDR3: TGTGCCAGCAAGTCGGGCGGACAGCCCCAGCATTTT. It encodes CASKSGGQPQHF.

This clonotype was seen more than once but under ten times. The chain carries TRBV5-1 and TRBJ2-5, with a weak D call TRBD1 (6 bases). Per the germline V gene, CDR1 is SGHRS and CDR2 is YFSETQ. CDR3 length: 15 amino acids. With 1 base removed from V and 5 bases from J, the gap between germline ends came to 15 bases. CDR3 sequence: CASSLQTGLFETQYF. The DNA for the CDR3 is TGCGCCAGCAGCTTGCAGACAGGTCTTTTTGAGACCCAGTACTTC.

This chain joins TRBV29-1 and TRBJ1-5; TRBD1 might be the D (6 bases). The CDR3 is 13 residues long. Germline V gene data show CDR1 as SQVTM and CDR2 as ANQGSEA. V shed 5 bases and J shed 6 bases, with 14 bases lying between them. The CDR3 protein is CSVQTGRGQPQHF. For the CDR3, the DNA is TGCAGCGTTCAAACAGGGAGGGGTCAGCCCCAGCATTTT.

The chain couples TRBV7-3 to TRBJ2-5; 15 bases map to TRBD2. J lost 5 bases, V lost 5 bases, and 9 bases had no gene match. From germline, CDR1 is SGHTA and CDR2 FQGTGA. The CDR3 consists of 17 residues. CDR3 amino acids: CASSAGTSGGLLETQYF. CDR3 coding DNA: TGTGCCAGCAGCGCCGGGACTAGCGGGGGGTTACTGGAGACCCAGTACTTC.

The chain joins TRBV15 to TRBJ2-5; perhaps TRBD2 as D (6 bases). Germline CDR1 reads LNHNV; CDR2 reads YYDKDF (reference sequence). The CDR3 contains 16 residues. V was shortened by 3 bases and J by 4 bases, with 18 bases between the two germline ends. DNA for the CDR3: TGTGCCACCAGCAGGGGAATAGCGGCATGGGTAGAGACCCAGTACTTC. Residues: CATSRGIAAWVETQYF.

This rearrangement joins TRBV7-2 to TRBJ2-5; D is unresolved. This CDR3 is 13 amino acids long. V gave up 2 bases and J gave up 5 bases, with 9 bases separating them. The germline V gene encodes CDR1 SGHTA and CDR2 FQGNSA. CDR3 in amino acids: CASSLSFGETQYF. As DNA, the CDR3 is TGTGCCAGCAGCTTATCCTTTGGCGAGACCCAGTACTTC.

The V call is TRBV7-9, the J call TRBJ1-1, with D uncertain. The CDR3 loop spans 13 amino acids. Germline-derived CDR1 and CDR2 are SEHNR and FQNEAQ (reference sequence). Trimming cost V 1 base and J 11 bases, with 14 bases left between them. Here the CDR3 DNA reads TGTGCCAGCAGCTTAGGAAGCTCCTTTTGGGCTTTCTTT. This codes for CASSLGSSFWAFF.